This T cell receptor (beta chain) was retrieved from a study of cytomegalovirus exposure and HLA in healthy donors. Study-level results: Rarity characterized most TCR sequences, yet some public TCRs appeared in many donors. Apparent HLA restriction characterized most CMV-associated TCR beta chains in a later analysis. Based on reports, TCR beta sequences accurately predicted HLA-A and HLA-B alleles for most subjects.

In the PCR, 60 Vbeta and 13 Jbeta primers were used. The table came from immunoSEQ multiplex PCR; TCRdb's copy has only in-frame clones and leaves some out. The data show about 120,000 clones, with 65% to 90% seen just once and less than 2.5% held by the top ten. Participants comprised healthy donors of bone marrow. The germline CDR1 and CDR2 sequences are SGHTA and FQGNSA. V trimming: 4 bases; J trimming: 5 bases; junction bases outside the gene matches: 5. CDR3 length equals 14 residues. A remark on this clone: The antigen is unknown.

Sequenced sample: PBMCs. The source is a woman aged 40-49 years in good health and CMV-seronegative. The chain couples TRBV7-2 to TRBJ2-3, with 8 bases aligning to TRBD2. The CDR3 protein is CASSSQREKDTQYF. DNA for the CDR3: TGTGCCAGCAGCTCCCAGCGGGAGAAAGATACGCAGTATTTT. Filled out from reference TRBV7-2 and TRBJ2-3, the complete variable domain reads GAGVSQSPSNKVTEKGKDVELRCDPISGHTALYWYRQSLGQGLEFLIYFQGNSAPDKSGLPSDRFSAERTGGSVSTLTIQRTQQEDSAVYLCASSSQREKDTQYFGPGTRLTVL.